Each of the 2 T cell receptor beta chains below was sequenced from the same sample in a study of blood T cell repertoires in COVID-19. The table came from immunoSEQ multiplex PCR; TCRdb's copy has only in-frame clones and leaves some out. The top ten clones hold around 1.9% of a sample with about 310,000 clones, around 85% of them seen once. The source material was PBMCs or T cells enriched from blood (not recorded which). The receptor set was obtained from a woman aged 25 to 39 who had been exposed to COVID-19.

The chain combines TRBV11-2 with TRBJ2-2, with 11 bases identical to TRBD2. There are 15 residues in the CDR3. V trimming: 5 bases; J trimming: 6 bases; junction bases outside the gene matches: 5. Germline V CDR1 and CDR2: SGHAT, FQNNGV. The CDR3 DNA reads as TGTGCCAGCAGCCCCTCTAGCGGGGGGTCCGGGGAGCTGTTTTTT. Its translation is CASSPSSGGSGELFF.

The J gene is TRBJ1-2, the V gene TRBV27; TRBD1 matches 10 bases. V was clipped by 5 bases and J by 4 bases; unmatched bases: 7. Germline CDR1 MNHEY, CDR2 SMNVEV (reference sequence). The CDR3 spans 15 residues. CDR3: CASSRKGQGSYGYTF. In nucleotides, the CDR3 is TGTGCCAGCAGTAGGAAGGGACAGGGGAGCTATGGCTACACCTTC.